What follows describes a single TCR beta chain. The study drew participants aged about 18 to 95 years from approximately 23 US areas. Germline CDR1 KGHSH, CDR2 LQKENI. Trimming pared 3 bases from V and 4 bases from J, leaving 13 bases between. This CDR3 is built from 15 residues. This entry belongs to a study of blood T cell repertoires in COVID-19. Study overall: T cells, B-cell-depleted T cells, or PBMCs provided the cDNA or gDNA that served as material.

The assay was immunoSEQ multiplex PCR, and TCRdb's table has in-frame clones only and misses some. Of some 390,000 clones detected, nearly 90% appear once; the ten largest clones hold about 1.8%. The genes are TRBV18 and TRBJ1-5, with a possible D match to TRBD1 (6 bases). Sequenced: PBMCs or T cells enriched from blood (not recorded which). The clonotype was recovered from a woman between 25 and 40 years old who had recovered from COVID-19. As DNA, the CDR3 is TGTGCCAGCTCACCTCAACAGGGACGGAATCAGCCCCAGCATTTT. It translates to CASSPQQGRNQPQHF.